The source of this TCR beta chain is a study of CD8 T cells in ankylosing spondylitis. CDR3 length equals 15 residues. Germline V gene lookup returns CDR1 MNHEY and CDR2 SMNVEV (reference sequence). V lost 2 bases to trimming and J lost 9 bases; unmatched junction nucleotides: 3. TCRdb ran MiXCR on the 5' RACE reads and lists one entry per CDR3 protein. The data hold under 950,000 distinct CDR3 sequences, with about 20% observed a single time. Comments on this clonotype: Its specificity is not known.

Findings and caveats of the study: Several highly homologous variants formed a TCR beta motif that appeared characteristic of ankylosing spondylitis blood.

The chain recombines TRBV27 with TRBJ2-1, with 14 bases that match TRBD2. This TCR was sampled from a male donor with ankylosing spondylitis. The sample comprised blood, either unsorted or a sorted T cell fraction (not recorded which). CDR3 region: CASSLVGLAGVEQFF. In nucleotides, the CDR3 is TGTGCCAGCAGTTTAGTGGGACTAGCGGGAGTTGAGCAGTTCTTC.